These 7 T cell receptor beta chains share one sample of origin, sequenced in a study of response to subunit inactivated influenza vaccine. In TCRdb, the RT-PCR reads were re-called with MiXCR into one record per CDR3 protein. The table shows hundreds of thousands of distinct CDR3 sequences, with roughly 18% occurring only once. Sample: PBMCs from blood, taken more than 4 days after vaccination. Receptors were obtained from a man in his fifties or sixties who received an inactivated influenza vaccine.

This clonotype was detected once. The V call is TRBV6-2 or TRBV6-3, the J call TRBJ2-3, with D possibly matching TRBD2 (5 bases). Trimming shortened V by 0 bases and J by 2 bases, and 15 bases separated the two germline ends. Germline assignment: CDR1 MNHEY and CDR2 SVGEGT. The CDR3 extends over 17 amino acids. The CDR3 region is CASSYSTRVGVTDTQYF. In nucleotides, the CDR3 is TGTGCCAGCAGTTACTCGACTCGGGTGGGAGTCACAGATACGCAGTATTTT.

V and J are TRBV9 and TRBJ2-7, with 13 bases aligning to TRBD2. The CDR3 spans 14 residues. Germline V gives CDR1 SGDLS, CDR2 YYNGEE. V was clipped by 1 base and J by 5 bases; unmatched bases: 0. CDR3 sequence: CASSVTSGRDEQYF. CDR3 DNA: TGTGCCAGCAGCGTAACTAGCGGGAGGGACGAGCAGTACTTC.

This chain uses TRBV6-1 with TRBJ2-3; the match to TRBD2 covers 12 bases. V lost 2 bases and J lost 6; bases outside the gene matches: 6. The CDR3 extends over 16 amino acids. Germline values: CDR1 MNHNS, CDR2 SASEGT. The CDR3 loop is CASSENLAGGPDTQYF. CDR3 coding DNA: TGTGCCAGCAGTGAAAATCTAGCGGGGGGGCCGGATACGCAGTATTTT.

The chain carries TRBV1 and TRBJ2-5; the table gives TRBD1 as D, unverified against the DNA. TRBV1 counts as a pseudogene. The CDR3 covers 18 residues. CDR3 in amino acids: CTSSQVCHRQGPGETQYF. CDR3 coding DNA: TGCACCAGCAGCCAAGTTTGCCACCGACAGGGGCCGGGGGAGACCCAGTACTTC.

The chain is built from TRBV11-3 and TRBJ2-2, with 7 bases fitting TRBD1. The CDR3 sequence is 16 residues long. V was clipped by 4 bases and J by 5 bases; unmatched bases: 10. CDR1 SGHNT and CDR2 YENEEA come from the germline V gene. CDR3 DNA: TGTGCCAGCAGCTGGTCCCGGGACAGAAAAACCGGGGAGCTGTTTTTT. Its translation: CASSWSRDRKTGELFF.

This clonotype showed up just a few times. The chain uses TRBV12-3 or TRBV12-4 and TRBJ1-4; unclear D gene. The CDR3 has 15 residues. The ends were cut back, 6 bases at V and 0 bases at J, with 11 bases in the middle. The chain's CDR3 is CASSVSVATNEKLFF. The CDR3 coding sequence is TGTGCCAGCAGCGTATCTGTGGCAACTAATGAAAAACTGTTTTTT.

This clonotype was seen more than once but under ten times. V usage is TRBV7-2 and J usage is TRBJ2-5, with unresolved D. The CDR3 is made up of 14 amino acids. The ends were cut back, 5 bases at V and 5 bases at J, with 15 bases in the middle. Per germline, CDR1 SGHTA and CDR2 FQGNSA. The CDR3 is CASSAEIWVETQYF. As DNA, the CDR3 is TGTGCCAGCAGCGCGGAGATCTGGGTGGAGACCCAGTACTTC. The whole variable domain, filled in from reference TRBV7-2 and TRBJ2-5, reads GAGVSQSPSNKVTEKGKDVELRCDPISGHTALYWYRQSLGQGLEFLIYFQGNSAPDKSGLPSDRFSAERTGGSVSTLTIQRTQQEDSAVYLCASSAEIWVETQYFGPGTRLLVL.